The rows below give T cell receptor beta chains drawn from one sample of a study of persistence of HIV-infected CD4 T cells. Sequencing used immunoSEQ multiplex PCR; TCRdb keeps in-frame clones, though not all of them. Here the sample spans more than 35,000 clones, roughly 87% being singletons. These TCRs' antigens remain unknown. The sample in question was CD4+ T cells sorted from PBMCs after roughly 19-hour stimulation, obtained from a patient who received antiretroviral therapy. The receptors derive from an adult man with HIV who was CMV-seropositive. Both conserved end residues are part of each CDR3. A D gene is named only where the DNA matches it firmly. Size tells how often a clone was seen (once, few, many) or the class of an expanded clone, and some rows leave it out.

d_call: TRBD2; cdr3_length: 14; j_call: TRBJ2-3; v_call: TRBV6-5; clone_size: -; cdr3_nt: TGTGCCAGCAGTTACCGAGGGACTAGCGGGGGGCAGTATTTT; cdr3_aa: CASSYRGTSGGQYF
d_call: -; cdr3_length: 15; j_call: TRBJ2-7; v_call: TRBV2; clone_size: -; cdr3_nt: TGTGCCAGCAGTGAAAGTTTAGAGGCTCGCTACGAGCAGTACTTC; cdr3_aa: CASSESLEARYEQYF
d_call: -; cdr3_length: 14; j_call: TRBJ1-6; v_call: TRBV2; clone_size: -; cdr3_nt: TGTGCCAGCCGGAGAACGGTGTCAAATTCACCCCTCCACTTT; cdr3_aa: CASRRTVSNSPLHF
d_call: -; cdr3_length: 14; j_call: TRBJ2-2; v_call: TRBV5-1; clone_size: -; cdr3_nt: TGCGCCAGCAGCTTGGGTCAGAACACCGGGGAGCTGTTTTTT; cdr3_aa: CASSLGQNTGELFF
d_call: -; cdr3_length: 15; j_call: TRBJ1-5; v_call: TRBV19; clone_size: -; cdr3_nt: TGTGCCAGTAGCCCCCGAGGCAGTAGCAATCAGCCCCAGCATTTT; cdr3_aa: CASSPRGSSNQPQHF
d_call: -; cdr3_length: 15; j_call: TRBJ2-5; v_call: TRBV5-1; clone_size: -; cdr3_nt: TGCGCCAGCAGCTCCTGGGACGGGACCGGGGAGACCCAGTACTTC; cdr3_aa: CASSSWDGTGETQYF
d_call: TRBD1; cdr3_length: 14; j_call: TRBJ1-5; v_call: TRBV6-6; clone_size: -; cdr3_nt: TGTGCCAGCAGTTACGGGACAGGGTCTCAGCCCCAGCATTTT; cdr3_aa: CASSYGTGSQPQHF
d_call: -; cdr3_length: 14; j_call: TRBJ1-6; v_call: TRBV18; clone_size: few; cdr3_nt: TGTGCCAGCTCCACGCCAGGGAACAATTCACCCCTCCACTTT; cdr3_aa: CASSTPGNNSPLHF
d_call: -; cdr3_length: 16; j_call: TRBJ1-2; v_call: TRBV10-3; clone_size: -; cdr3_nt: TGTGCCATCAGTGAGGGCGAAGGATCGGCTAACTATGGCTACACCTTC; cdr3_aa: CAISEGEGSANYGYTF
d_call: -; cdr3_length: 16; j_call: TRBJ2-1; v_call: TRBV4-3; clone_size: -; cdr3_nt: TGCGCCAGCAGCCAAGGTGGTATGCTAGCCGTCAATGAGCAGTTCTTC; cdr3_aa: CASSQGGMLAVNEQFF
d_call: TRBD1; cdr3_length: 15; j_call: TRBJ2-1; v_call: TRBV19; clone_size: -; cdr3_nt: TGTGCCAGTAGTCAACGGACAGGGCGGAACGATGAGCAGTTCTTC; cdr3_aa: CASSQRTGRNDEQFF
d_call: TRBD1; cdr3_length: 14; j_call: TRBJ1-2; v_call: TRBV4-1; clone_size: -; cdr3_nt: TGCGCCAGCAGCCCGGGAGAGGGGGCCTTTGGCTACACCTTC; cdr3_aa: CASSPGEGAFGYTF
d_call: -; cdr3_length: 14; j_call: TRBJ2-5; v_call: TRBV4-2; clone_size: -; cdr3_nt: TGTGCCAGCAGCCAAGTACTAAGCAGGGAGACCCAGTACTTC; cdr3_aa: CASSQVLSRETQYF
d_call: TRBD1; cdr3_length: 16; j_call: TRBJ1-4; v_call: TRBV5-4; clone_size: -; cdr3_nt: TGTGCCAGCAGCTCATACAGGGGGCAGGAGTATGAAAAACTGTTTTTT; cdr3_aa: CASSSYRGQEYEKLFF
d_call: -; cdr3_length: 11; j_call: TRBJ1-1; v_call: TRBV20-1; clone_size: once; cdr3_nt: TGCAGTGCTAGAAACGGACTAATTACTTTCTTT; cdr3_aa: CSARNGLITFF
d_call: TRBD1; cdr3_length: 14; j_call: TRBJ1-6; v_call: TRBV7-9; clone_size: few; cdr3_nt: TGTGCCAGCAGCTTTGAACAGGGGAATTCACCCCTCCACTTT; cdr3_aa: CASSFEQGNSPLHF
d_call: -; cdr3_length: 13; j_call: TRBJ1-5; v_call: TRBV10-2; clone_size: -; cdr3_nt: TGCGCCAGCAGCCCGGGACCGTATCAGCCCCAGCATTTT; cdr3_aa: CASSPGPYQPQHF
d_call: TRBD2; cdr3_length: 14; j_call: TRBJ2-1; v_call: TRBV18; clone_size: -; cdr3_nt: TGTGCCAGCTCACCAAGGGACTATAACAATGAGCAGTTCTTC; cdr3_aa: CASSPRDYNNEQFF
d_call: TRBD1; cdr3_length: 13; j_call: TRBJ2-1; v_call: TRBV30; clone_size: -; cdr3_nt: TGTGCCCACCGACAGGGGGCCTACAATGAGCAGTTCTTC; cdr3_aa: CAHRQGAYNEQFF
d_call: TRBD2; cdr3_length: 15; j_call: TRBJ2-1; v_call: TRBV4-1; clone_size: -; cdr3_nt: TGCGCCAGCAGCCAAGGAACACTAGCGGCTAATGAGCAGTTCTTC; cdr3_aa: CASSQGTLAANEQFF
d_call: -; cdr3_length: 10; j_call: TRBJ1-1; v_call: TRBV25-1; clone_size: -; cdr3_nt: TGTGCCAGCAGAGGGTATCGCGCTTTCTTT; cdr3_aa: CASRGYRAFF
d_call: -; cdr3_length: 13; j_call: TRBJ2-3; v_call: TRBV18; clone_size: -; cdr3_nt: TGTGCCAGCTCACCACCGGGCACAGATACGCAGTATTTT; cdr3_aa: CASSPPGTDTQYF
d_call: -; cdr3_length: 13; j_call: TRBJ1-2; v_call: TRBV2; clone_size: once; cdr3_nt: TGTGCCAGCAGTGGAGGACGGATCTATGGCTACACCTTC; cdr3_aa: CASSGGRIYGYTF
d_call: -; cdr3_length: 13; j_call: TRBJ1-1; v_call: TRBV18; clone_size: -; cdr3_nt: TGTGCCAGCTCACCAGTGCTCAGGCAGGAAGCTTTCTTT; cdr3_aa: CASSPVLRQEAFF
d_call: TRBD1; cdr3_length: 13; j_call: TRBJ1-1; v_call: TRBV25-1; clone_size: -; cdr3_nt: TGTGCCAGCAGTCCCCCGGGACAGGGTAGAGCTTTCTTT; cdr3_aa: CASSPPGQGRAFF
d_call: -; cdr3_length: 14; j_call: TRBJ2-1; v_call: TRBV10-2; clone_size: -; cdr3_nt: TGCGCCAGCAGCTCTAGCTCCCTCTACAATGAGCAGTTCTTC; cdr3_aa: CASSSSSLYNEQFF
d_call: -; cdr3_length: 13; j_call: TRBJ2-5; v_call: TRBV7-2; clone_size: -; cdr3_nt: TGTGCCAGCAGCTTAGGAAGCCAAGAGACCCAGTACTTC; cdr3_aa: CASSLGSQETQYF
d_call: TRBD1; cdr3_length: 14; j_call: TRBJ1-5; v_call: TRBV18; clone_size: -; cdr3_nt: TGTGCCAGCACATTGACAGGGGGTAATCAGCCCCAGCATTTT; cdr3_aa: CASTLTGGNQPQHF
d_call: -; cdr3_length: 15; j_call: TRBJ2-2; v_call: TRBV6-5; clone_size: -; cdr3_nt: TGTGCCAGCAGTTATCGGAGACAGAACACCGGGGAGCTGTTTTTT; cdr3_aa: CASSYRRQNTGELFF
d_call: TRBD1; cdr3_length: 14; j_call: TRBJ1-5; v_call: TRBV6-5; clone_size: -; cdr3_nt: TGTGCCAGCAGTTTGACAGGGACGACGCAGCCCCAGCATTTT; cdr3_aa: CASSLTGTTQPQHF